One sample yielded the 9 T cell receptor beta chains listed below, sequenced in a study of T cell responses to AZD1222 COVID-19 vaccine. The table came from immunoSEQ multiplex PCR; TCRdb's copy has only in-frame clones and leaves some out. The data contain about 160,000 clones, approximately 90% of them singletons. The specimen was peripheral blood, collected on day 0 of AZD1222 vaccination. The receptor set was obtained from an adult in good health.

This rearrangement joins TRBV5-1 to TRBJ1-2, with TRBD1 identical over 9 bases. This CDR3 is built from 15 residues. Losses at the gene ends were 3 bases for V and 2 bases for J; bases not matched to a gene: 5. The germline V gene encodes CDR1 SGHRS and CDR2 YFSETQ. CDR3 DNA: TGCGCCAGCAGCTCCCAGGACAGGGGAAACTATGGCTACACCTTC. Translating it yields CASSSQDRGNYGYTF.

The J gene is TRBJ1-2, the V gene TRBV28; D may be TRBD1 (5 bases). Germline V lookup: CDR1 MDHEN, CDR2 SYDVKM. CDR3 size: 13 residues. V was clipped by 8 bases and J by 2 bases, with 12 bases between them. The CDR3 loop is CASELRQNYGYTF. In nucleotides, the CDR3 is TGTGCCAGCGAGTTGAGACAGAACTATGGCTACACCTTC.

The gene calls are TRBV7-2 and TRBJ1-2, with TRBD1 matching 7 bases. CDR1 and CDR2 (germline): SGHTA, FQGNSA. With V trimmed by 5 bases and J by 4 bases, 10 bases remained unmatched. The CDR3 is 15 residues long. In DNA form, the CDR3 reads TGTGCCAGCAGCCCGCAGACAGGGAAACCCTATGGCTACACCTTC. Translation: CASSPQTGKPYGYTF. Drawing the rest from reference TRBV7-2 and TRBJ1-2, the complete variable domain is GAGVSQSPSNKVTEKGKDVELRCDPISGHTALYWYRQSLGQGLEFLIYFQGNSAPDKSGLPSDRFSAERTGGSVSTLTIQRTQQEDSAVYLCASSPQTGKPYGYTFGSGTRLTVV.

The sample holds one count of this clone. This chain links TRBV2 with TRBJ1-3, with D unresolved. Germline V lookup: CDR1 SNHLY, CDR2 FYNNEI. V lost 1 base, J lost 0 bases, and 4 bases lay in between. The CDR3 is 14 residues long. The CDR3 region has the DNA TGTGCCAGCAGTGAAGGGCCCTCTGGAAACACCATATATTTT. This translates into CASSEGPSGNTIYF.

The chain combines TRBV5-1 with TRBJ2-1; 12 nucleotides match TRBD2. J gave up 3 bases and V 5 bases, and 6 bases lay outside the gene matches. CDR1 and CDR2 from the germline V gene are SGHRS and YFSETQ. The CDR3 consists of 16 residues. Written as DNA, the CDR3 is TGCGCCAGCAGTCGATGGACTAGCGGGGACTACAATGAGCAGTTCTTC. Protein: CASSRWTSGDYNEQFF.

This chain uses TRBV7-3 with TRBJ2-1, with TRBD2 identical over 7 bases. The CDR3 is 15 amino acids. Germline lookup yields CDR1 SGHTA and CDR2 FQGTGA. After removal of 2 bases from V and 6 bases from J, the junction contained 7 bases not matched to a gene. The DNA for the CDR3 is TGTGCCAGCAGCTTATCCAGCGGGATCATCAATGAGCAGTTCTTC. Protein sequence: CASSLSSGIINEQFF.

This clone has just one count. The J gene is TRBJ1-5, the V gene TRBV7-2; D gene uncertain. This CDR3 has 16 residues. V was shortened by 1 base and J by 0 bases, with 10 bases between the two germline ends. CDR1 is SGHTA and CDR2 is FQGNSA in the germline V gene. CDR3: CASSLGRAFSNQPQHF. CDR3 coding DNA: TGTGCCAGCAGCTTAGGGCGGGCCTTTAGCAATCAGCCCCAGCATTTT.

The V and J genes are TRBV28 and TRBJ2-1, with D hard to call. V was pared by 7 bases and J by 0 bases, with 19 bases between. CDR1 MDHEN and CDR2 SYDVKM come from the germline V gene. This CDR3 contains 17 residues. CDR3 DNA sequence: TGTGCCAGCACACCCTACCCCTTCATCGGCTCCTACAATGAGCAGTTCTTC. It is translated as CASTPYPFIGSYNEQFF.

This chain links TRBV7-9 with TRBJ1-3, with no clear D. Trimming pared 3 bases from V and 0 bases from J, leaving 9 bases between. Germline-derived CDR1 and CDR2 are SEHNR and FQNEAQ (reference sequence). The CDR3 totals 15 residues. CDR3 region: CASSLGWGSGNTIYF. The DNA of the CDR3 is TGTGCCAGCAGCTTGGGATGGGGCTCTGGAAACACCATATATTTT.